The next 18 T cell receptor beta chains were all read from a single sample in a study of T-cell memory formation after mild COVID-19. TCRdb recomputed calls from the 5' RACE reads with MiXCR, one row per CDR3 protein. The data contain over 350,000 distinct CDR3 sequences, 15% to 20% of them singletons. Sequenced material: PBMCs or a T cell subset sorted from them (not recorded which). The source of these receptors is a man younger than 35 who had mild COVID-19 (a few samples of this study predate the infection). Cell type and time point are not known.

Concerning this clonotype itself: This could be a read error, since a much larger clone is one nucleotide away. The rearrangement joins TRBV19 to TRBJ1-5; D is perhaps TRBD1 (6 bases). CDR1 is LNHDA, CDR2 SQIVND, per germline (reference sequence). The CDR3 is 12 amino acids. The CDR3, as DNA: TGTGCGATAGGACAGATGGATCAGCACCAGCATTTT. This gives the protein CAIGQMDQHQHF.

This chain joins TRBV27 and TRBJ2-5; 9 positions agree with TRBD2. This CDR3 spans 16 amino acids. Germline V CDR1 and CDR2: MNHEY, SMNVEV (reference sequence). The J segment lost 1 base and the V segment lost 5 bases, leaving 8 bases of the junction unmatched. CDR3 DNA sequence: TGTGCCAGCAGTCTGAATAGCGGGGGCTTCCAAGAGACCCAGTACTTC. Encoded protein: CASSLNSGGFQETQYF.

V gene TRBV11-2 combines with J gene TRBJ1-5; maybe TRBD1 (5 bases). Germline CDR1 reads SGHAT; CDR2 reads FQNNGV. The length of the CDR3 is 15 residues. Trimming cost V 5 bases and J 5 bases, with 16 bases left between them. CDR3 amino acids: CASSGGGATYQPQHF. As DNA, the CDR3 is TGTGCCAGCAGCGGGGGGGGAGCAACTTATCAGCCCCAGCATTTT.

The CDR3 DNA sequence: TGTGCCAGCAGCCCGCGGGACAGAATCTACGAGCAGTACGTC. The encoded protein is CASSPRDRIYEQYV. The chain couples TRBV7-9 to TRBJ2-7; maybe TRBD1 (7 bases). Trimming took off 5 bases at V and 3 bases at J, with 14 bases between the two ends. The CDR3 is 14 amino acids. CDR1 is SEHNR, CDR2 FQNEAQ, per germline (reference sequence).

This clonotype was seen a handful of times. The chain carries TRBV10-3 and TRBJ2-3; TRBD1 is a possible D gene (6 bases). Germline values: CDR1 ENHRY, CDR2 SYGVKD. CDR3 length: 14 residues. Trimming removed 5 bases from V and 0 bases from J, with 9 bases in between. The CDR3 nucleotides read TGTGCCATCAGTCTACAGGGTAGCACAGATACGCAGTATTTT. This encodes CAISLQGSTDTQYF.

This clonotype was observed a few times. This chain uses TRBV4-3 with TRBJ2-6; TRBD2 is a possible D gene (7 bases). Between the trimmed V and J ends, which lost 3 bases and 4 bases, there was a span of 16 bases. Per germline, CDR1 LGHNA and CDR2 YSLEER. The CDR3 has 17 residues. The CDR3 DNA is TGCGCCAGCAGCCAGGTGGACGGGGGGCCCGGGGCCAACGTCCTGACTTTC. As protein: CASSQVDGGPGANVLTF.

As to this clonotype: This may arise from a read error, as a much more abundant clone is one base away. The gene calls are TRBV5-1 and TRBJ2-4; D ambiguous. There are 14 residues in the CDR3. CDR1 and CDR2 (germline): SGHRS, YFSETQ. V was cut by 2 bases and J by 0 bases, with 6 bases left in between. The CDR3 protein is CASSLTIAKNIQYF. The CDR3 DNA reads TGCGCCAGCAGCTTAACAATAGCCAAAAACATTCAGTACTTC.

This clonotype was found a few times. The CDR3: CASGPVTGADNEQFF. CDR3 sequence (DNA): TGTGCCAGCGGTCCAGTTACCGGGGCAGACAATGAGCAGTTCTTC. This chain links TRBV11-2 with TRBJ2-1, with D possibly being TRBD1 or TRBD2 (5 bases each). The CDR3 runs 15 residues. The V end was cut by 8 bases, the J end by 5 bases, with 19 bases between. Germline V gives CDR1 SGHAT, CDR2 FQNNGV.

V and J are TRBV24-1 and TRBJ1-1, with 9 bases lining up with TRBD1. V shed 4 bases and J 6 bases; nucleotides not matched to a gene: 5. Germline V CDR1 and CDR2: KGHDR, SFDVKD. The CDR3 has 14 residues. As DNA, the CDR3 is TGTGCCACCAGTGACCTTACAGGGGGCTCTGAAGCTTTCTTT. Translating gives CATSDLTGGSEAFF.

The V call is TRBV6-1, the J call TRBJ1-2, with D perhaps matching TRBD1 (6 bases). The CDR3 contains 16 residues. The V end lost 0 bases, the J end lost 4 bases, and 15 bases lay between the germline ends. CDR1 is MNHNS and CDR2 is SASEGT in the germline V gene. The CDR3 reads CASSEARTVSGYGYTF. Written as DNA, the CDR3 is TGTGCCAGCAGTGAAGCGCGGACAGTATCCGGCTATGGCTACACCTTC.

The chain recombines TRBV7-3 with TRBJ2-2, with TRBD2 matching 7 bases. The V gene end was trimmed by 5 bases and the J gene end by 5 bases; junction bases not matched to a gene: 11. CDR3 size: 16 residues. Germline values: CDR1 SGHTA, CDR2 FQGTGA. The CDR3: CASSPLGGIGTGELFF. In nucleotides, the CDR3 is TGTGCCAGCAGCCCCCTGGGGGGGATTGGGACCGGGGAGCTGTTTTTT.

This chain uses TRBV6-2 or TRBV6-3 with TRBJ2-7; 12 bases fit TRBD2. Trimming took 6 bases from V and 3 from J; bases not matched to a gene: 6. CDR1 MNHEY and CDR2 SVGEGT come from the germline V gene. This CDR3 is 15 amino acids long. The CDR3 DNA follows: TGTGCCAGCAGAAGACTAGCGGGGGTCTTCTACGAGCAGTACTTC. It is translated as CASRRLAGVFYEQYF.

The chain employs TRBV30 and TRBJ1-5; TRBD1 agrees at 7 bases. Germline trimming cut 1 base from V and 3 bases from J; bases unmatched to any gene: 3. This CDR3 comprises 14 residues. Germline CDR1 is GTSNPN and CDR2 is SVGIG (reference sequence). The CDR3 sequence is CAWSAGTVNQPQHF. The CDR3 region has the DNA TGTGCCTGGAGTGCGGGGACAGTCAATCAGCCCCAGCATTTT.

This clonotype was seen a handful of times. CDR3 in DNA: TGTGCCAGCAGCTTAGGGGGGCATGGCTACACCTTC. It codes for CASSLGGHGYTF. The V and J genes are TRBV7-9 and TRBJ1-2; D might be TRBD1 (6 bases). Trimming took off 1 base at V and 6 bases at J, with 6 bases between the two ends. Germline CDR1 SEHNR, CDR2 FQNEAQ (reference sequence). The CDR3 is 12 residues long.

The chain couples TRBV9 to TRBJ2-3, with a tentative D call TRBD2 (5 bases). Per germline, CDR1 SGDLS and CDR2 YYNGEE. V was pared by 3 bases and J by 4 bases, with 9 bases between. This CDR3 has 13 residues. CDR3 amino acids: CASSAGLPDTQYF. The CDR3 DNA sequence: TGTGCCAGCAGCGCAGGACTCCCAGATACGCAGTATTTT.

Ten or more counts support this clonotype. The V and J genes are TRBV7-2 and TRBJ2-3; TRBD2 matches at 7 bases. V dropped 4 bases and J dropped 2; count of bases not matched to a gene: 9. The germline gives CDR1 SGHTA, CDR2 FQGNSA. This CDR3 has 16 residues. CDR3 sequence: CASSSYSGGLTDTQYF. The CDR3 DNA follows: TGTGCCAGCAGCTCGTACTCGGGGGGACTCACAGATACGCAGTATTTT.

In this sample, this clonotype turned up once. This may be a read error, as it is one base from a much larger clone. DNA for the CDR3: TGTGCCAGCAGTAGATCGACCCGGTGGGAGAGCCAGTACTTC. Protein sequence: CASSRSTRWESQYF. This chain uses TRBV6-5 with TRBJ2-5, with a possible D match to TRBD2 (5 bases). The CDR3 runs 14 residues. From germline, CDR1 is MNHEY and CDR2 SVGAGI.

The chain has TRBV6-2 or TRBV6-3 and TRBJ2-7, with a weak D call TRBD1 (6 bases). The CDR3 extends over 11 amino acids. Germline V gives CDR1 MNHEY, CDR2 SVGEGT. Trimming cost V 6 bases and J 6 bases, with 9 bases left between them. In DNA form, the CDR3 reads TGTGCCAGCAGGGGGGCTGCCGAGCAGTACTTC. This sequence encodes CASRGAAEQYF.